This T cell receptor (beta chain) appears in the sequencing data of a study of cytomegalovirus exposure and HLA in healthy donors. Study-wide points: It has been reported that TCR beta sequences accurately predicted the HLA-A and HLA-B alleles of most subjects. Many donors shared some public TCRs, even though most TCR sequences were rare.

Concerning this clone itself: Its target is unknown.

J gave up 7 bases and V 4 bases, and 11 bases lay outside the gene matches. Germline CDR1 SGHTA, CDR2 FQGNSA. The CDR3 is 15 amino acids. The PCR had 60 Vbeta and 13 Jbeta primers. Profiling relied on immunoSEQ multiplex PCR, and the TCRdb table lists in-frame clones only, not all of them. The sample holds approximately 110,000 clones, around 80% seen once. The chain is built from TRBV7-2 and TRBJ1-2, with 8 bases aligning to TRBD1. The clonotype was recovered from a man aged 50 to 60 in good health and CMV-seronegative. Sequencing was performed on PBMCs. CDR3 in amino acids: CASSSTDRDELGYTF. The CDR3 coding sequence is TGTGCCAGCAGCTCCACGGACAGGGACGAGCTTGGCTACACCTTC.